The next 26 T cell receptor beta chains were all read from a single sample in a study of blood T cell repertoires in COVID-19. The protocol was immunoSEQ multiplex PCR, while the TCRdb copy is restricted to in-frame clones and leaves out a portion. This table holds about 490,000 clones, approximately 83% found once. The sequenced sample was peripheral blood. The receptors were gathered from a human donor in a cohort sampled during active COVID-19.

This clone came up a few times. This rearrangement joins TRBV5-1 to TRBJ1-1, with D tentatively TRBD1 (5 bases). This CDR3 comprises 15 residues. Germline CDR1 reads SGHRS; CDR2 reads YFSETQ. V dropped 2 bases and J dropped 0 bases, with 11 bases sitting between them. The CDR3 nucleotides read TGCGCCAGCAGCTTAGACAGTACTATGAACACTGAAGCTTTCTTT. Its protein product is CASSLDSTMNTEAFF.

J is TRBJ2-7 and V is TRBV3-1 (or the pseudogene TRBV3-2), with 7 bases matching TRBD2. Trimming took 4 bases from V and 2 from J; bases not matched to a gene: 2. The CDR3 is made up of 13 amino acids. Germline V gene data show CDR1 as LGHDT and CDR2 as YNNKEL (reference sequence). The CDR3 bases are TGTGCCAGCAGCCTCAGCGGGACCTACGAGCAGTACTTC. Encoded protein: CASSLSGTYEQYF.

The CDR3 loop is CASSQGLAGGIYNEQFF. The CDR3 DNA reads as TGTGCCAGCAGCCAGGGACTAGCGGGAGGAATCTACAATGAGCAGTTCTTC. The chain joins TRBV6-2 or TRBV6-3 to TRBJ2-1, with TRBD2 matching over 15 bases. The J segment lost 3 bases and the V segment lost 6 bases, leaving 6 bases of the junction unmatched. Germline CDR1 is MNHEY and CDR2 is SVGEGT. The CDR3 totals 17 residues.

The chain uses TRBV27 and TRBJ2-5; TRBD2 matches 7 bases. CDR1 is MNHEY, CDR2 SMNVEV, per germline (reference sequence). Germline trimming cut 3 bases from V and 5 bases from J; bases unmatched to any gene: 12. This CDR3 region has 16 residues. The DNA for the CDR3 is TGTGCCAGCAGTTTGGACCAGGCGGGAGCCGGGGAGACCCAGTACTTC. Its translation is CASSLDQAGAGETQYF.

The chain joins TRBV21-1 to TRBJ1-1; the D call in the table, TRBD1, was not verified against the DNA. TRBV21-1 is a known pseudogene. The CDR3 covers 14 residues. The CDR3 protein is CASSKAGTILEAFF. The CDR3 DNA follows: TGTGCCAGCAGCAAAGCCGGGACAATCCTTGAAGCTTTCTTT.

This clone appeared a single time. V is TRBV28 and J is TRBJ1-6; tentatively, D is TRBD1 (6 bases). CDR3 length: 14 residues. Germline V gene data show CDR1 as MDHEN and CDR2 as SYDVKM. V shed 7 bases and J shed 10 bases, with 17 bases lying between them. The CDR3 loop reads CASTGQTGRSPLHF. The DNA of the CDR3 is TGTGCCAGCACAGGACAGACGGGAAGGTCACCCCTCCACTTT. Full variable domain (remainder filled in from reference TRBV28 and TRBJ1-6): DVKVTQSSRYLVKRTGEKVFLECVQDMDHENMFWYRQDPGLGLRLIYFSYDVKMKEKGDIPEGYSVSREKKERFSLILESASTNQTSMYLCASTGQTGRSPLHFGNGTRLTVT.

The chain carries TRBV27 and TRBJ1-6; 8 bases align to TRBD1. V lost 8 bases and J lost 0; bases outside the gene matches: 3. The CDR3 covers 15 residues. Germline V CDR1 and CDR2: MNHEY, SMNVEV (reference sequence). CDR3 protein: CASGDRGSYNSPLHF. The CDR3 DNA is TGTGCCAGCGGTGACAGGGGCTCCTATAATTCACCCCTCCACTTT.

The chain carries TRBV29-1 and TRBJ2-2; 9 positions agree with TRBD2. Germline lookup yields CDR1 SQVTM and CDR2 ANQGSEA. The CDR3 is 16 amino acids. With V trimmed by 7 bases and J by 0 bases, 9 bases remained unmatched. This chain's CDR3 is CSAATIAGANTGELFF. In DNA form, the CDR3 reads TGCAGCGCCGCTACAATAGCGGGAGCGAACACCGGGGAGCTGTTTTTT.

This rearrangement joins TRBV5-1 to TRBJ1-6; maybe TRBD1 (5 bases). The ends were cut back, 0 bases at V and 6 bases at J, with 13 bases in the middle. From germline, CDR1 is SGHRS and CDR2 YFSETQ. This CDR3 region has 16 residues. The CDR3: CASSLAQTDSNSPLHF. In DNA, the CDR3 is TGCGCCAGCAGCTTGGCCCAGACAGATAGTAATTCACCCCTCCACTTT.

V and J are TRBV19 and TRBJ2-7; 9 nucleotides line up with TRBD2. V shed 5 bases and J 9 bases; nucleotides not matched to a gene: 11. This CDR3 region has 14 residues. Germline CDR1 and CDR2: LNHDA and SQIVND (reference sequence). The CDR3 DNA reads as TGTGCCAGTAGTGGAGCTAGCGGGATCCTTGGGCAGTACTTC. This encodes CASSGASGILGQYF.

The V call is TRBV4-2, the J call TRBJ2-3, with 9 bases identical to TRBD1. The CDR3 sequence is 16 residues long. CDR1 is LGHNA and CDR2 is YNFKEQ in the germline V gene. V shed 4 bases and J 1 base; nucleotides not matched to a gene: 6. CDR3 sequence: CASSRPTGGGTDTQYF. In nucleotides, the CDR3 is TGTGCCAGCAGCCGGCCGACAGGGGGAGGCACAGATACGCAGTATTTT.

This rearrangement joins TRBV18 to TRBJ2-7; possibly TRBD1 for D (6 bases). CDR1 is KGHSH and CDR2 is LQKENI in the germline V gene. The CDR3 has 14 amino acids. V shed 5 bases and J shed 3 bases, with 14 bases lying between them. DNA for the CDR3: TGTGCCAGCTCAACCGGGACAAACAACTACGAGCAGTACTTC. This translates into CASSTGTNNYEQYF.

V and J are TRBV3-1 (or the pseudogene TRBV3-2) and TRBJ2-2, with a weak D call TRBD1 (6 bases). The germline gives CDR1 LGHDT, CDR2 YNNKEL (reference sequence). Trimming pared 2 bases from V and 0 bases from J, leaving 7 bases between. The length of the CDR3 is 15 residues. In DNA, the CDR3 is TGTGCCAGCAGCCAAAGGACAGCGAACACCGGGGAGCTGTTTTTT. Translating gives CASSQRTANTGELFF.

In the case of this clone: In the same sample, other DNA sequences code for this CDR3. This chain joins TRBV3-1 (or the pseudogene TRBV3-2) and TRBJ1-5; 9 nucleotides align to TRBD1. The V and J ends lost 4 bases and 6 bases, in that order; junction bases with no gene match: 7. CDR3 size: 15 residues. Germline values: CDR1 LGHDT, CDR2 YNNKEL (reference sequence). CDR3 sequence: CASSPTGGDAQPQHF. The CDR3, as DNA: TGTGCCAGCAGCCCTACAGGGGGCGATGCTCAGCCCCAGCATTTT.

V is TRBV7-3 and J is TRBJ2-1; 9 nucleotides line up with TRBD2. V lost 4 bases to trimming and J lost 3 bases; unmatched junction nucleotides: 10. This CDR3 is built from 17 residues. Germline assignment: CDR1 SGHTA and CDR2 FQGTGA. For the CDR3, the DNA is TGTGCCAGCAGCTCAACAATAGCGGGAGTTGGCTACAATGAGCAGTTCTTC. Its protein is CASSSTIAGVGYNEQFF. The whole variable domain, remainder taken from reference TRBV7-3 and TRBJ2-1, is GAGVSQTPSNKVTEKGKYVELRCDPISGHTALYWYRQSLGQGPEFLIYFQGTGAADDSGLPNDRFFAVRPEGSVSTLKIQRTERGDSAVYLCASSSTIAGVGYNEQFFGPGTRLTVL.

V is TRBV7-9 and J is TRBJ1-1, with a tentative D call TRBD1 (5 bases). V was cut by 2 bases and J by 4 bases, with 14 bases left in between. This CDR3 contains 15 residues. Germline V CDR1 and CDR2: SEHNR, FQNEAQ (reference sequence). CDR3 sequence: CASSLFGRGSTEAFF. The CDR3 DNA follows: TGTGCCAGCAGCTTATTCGGACGGGGGAGCACTGAAGCTTTCTTT. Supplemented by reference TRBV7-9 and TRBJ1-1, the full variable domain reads DTGVSQNPRHKITKRGQNVTFRCDPISEHNRLYWYRQTLGQGPEFLTYFQNEAQLEKSRLLSDRFSAERPKGSFSTLEIQRTEQGDSAMYLCASSLFGRGSTEAFFGQGTRLTVV.

The DNA of the CDR3 is TGTGCCACCAGCTTCCCCCCAGGGGGCACTAATGAAAAACTGTTTTTT. Its translation: CATSFPPGGTNEKLFF. J is TRBJ1-4 and V is TRBV15; 8 bases match TRBD1. This CDR3 has 16 amino acids. Per germline, CDR1 LNHNV and CDR2 YYDKDF (reference sequence). With 5 bases clipped from V and 2 bases from J, the junction kept 7 bases outside the gene matches.

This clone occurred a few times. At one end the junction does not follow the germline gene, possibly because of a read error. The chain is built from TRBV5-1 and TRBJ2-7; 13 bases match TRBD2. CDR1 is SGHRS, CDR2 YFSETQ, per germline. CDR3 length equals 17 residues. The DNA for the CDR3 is TGCGCCAGCAGCCCGACTAGCGGGAGGTCCCCCTCCCACGAGCAGTACTTC. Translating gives CASSPTSGRSPSHEQYF.

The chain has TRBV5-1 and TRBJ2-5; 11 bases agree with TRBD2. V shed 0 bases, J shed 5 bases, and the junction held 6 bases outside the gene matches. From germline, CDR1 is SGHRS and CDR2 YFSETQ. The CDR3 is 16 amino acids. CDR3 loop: CASSLVETSGKETQYF. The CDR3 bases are TGCGCCAGCAGCTTGGTTGAGACTAGCGGGAAGGAGACCCAGTACTTC.

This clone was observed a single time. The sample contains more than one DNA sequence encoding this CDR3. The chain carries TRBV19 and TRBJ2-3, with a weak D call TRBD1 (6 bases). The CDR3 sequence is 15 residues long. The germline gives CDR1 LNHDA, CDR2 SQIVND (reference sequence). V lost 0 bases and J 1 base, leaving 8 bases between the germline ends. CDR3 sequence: CASSIDRGGTDTQYF. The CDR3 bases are TGTGCCAGTAGTATAGACAGGGGAGGCACAGATACGCAGTATTTT.

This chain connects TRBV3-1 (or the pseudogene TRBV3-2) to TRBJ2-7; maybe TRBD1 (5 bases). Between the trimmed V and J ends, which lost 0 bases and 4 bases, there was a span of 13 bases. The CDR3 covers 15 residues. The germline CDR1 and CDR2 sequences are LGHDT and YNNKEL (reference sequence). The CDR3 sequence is CASSQDRQGWYEQYF. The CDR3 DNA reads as TGTGCCAGCAGCCAAGATCGGCAGGGATGGTACGAGCAGTACTTC.

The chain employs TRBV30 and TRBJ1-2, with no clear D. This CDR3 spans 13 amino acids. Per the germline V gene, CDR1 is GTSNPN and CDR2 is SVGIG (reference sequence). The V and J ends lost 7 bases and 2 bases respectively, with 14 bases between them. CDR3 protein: CALFGVFNYGYTF. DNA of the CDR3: TGTGCCTTGTTCGGGGTTTTCAACTATGGCTACACCTTC. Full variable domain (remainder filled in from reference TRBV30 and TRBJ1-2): SQTIHQWPATLVQPVGSPLSLECTVEGTSNPNLYWYRQAAGRGLQLLFYSVGIGQISSEVPQNLSASRPQDRQFILSSKKLLLSDSGFYLCALFGVFNYGYTFGSGTRLTVV.

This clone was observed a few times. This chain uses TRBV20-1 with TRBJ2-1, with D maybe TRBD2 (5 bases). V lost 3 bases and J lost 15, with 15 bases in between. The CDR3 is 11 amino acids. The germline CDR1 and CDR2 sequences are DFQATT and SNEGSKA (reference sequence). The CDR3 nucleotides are TGCAGTGCTAGTTTGGAGCGGTATCTGTTCTTC. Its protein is CSASLERYLFF.

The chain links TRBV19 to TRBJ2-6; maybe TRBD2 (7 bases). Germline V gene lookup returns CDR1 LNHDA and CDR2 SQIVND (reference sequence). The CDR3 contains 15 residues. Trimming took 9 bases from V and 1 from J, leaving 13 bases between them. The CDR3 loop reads CASKRGGSGANVLTF. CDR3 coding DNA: TGTGCCAGCAAGAGGGGGGGGTCTGGGGCCAACGTCCTGACTTTC. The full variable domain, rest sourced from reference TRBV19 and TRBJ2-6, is DGGITQSPKYLFRKEGQNVTLSCEQNLNHDAMYWYRQDPGQGLRLIYYSQIVNDFQKGDIAEGYSVSREKKESFPLTVTSAQKNPTAFYLCASKRGGSGANVLTFGAGSRLTVL.

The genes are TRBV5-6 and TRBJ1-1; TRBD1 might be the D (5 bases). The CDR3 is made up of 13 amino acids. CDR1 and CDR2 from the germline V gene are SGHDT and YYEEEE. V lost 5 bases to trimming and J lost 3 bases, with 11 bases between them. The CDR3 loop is CASSKGDDTEAFF. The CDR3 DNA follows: TGTGCCAGCAGTAAAGGGGATGACACTGAAGCTTTCTTT.

DNA of the CDR3: TGTGCCAGCAGACAGGGAGTAAATCAGCCCCAGCATTTT. This gives the protein CASRQGVNQPQHF. The chain uses TRBV27 and TRBJ1-5, with a possible D match to TRBD1 (6 bases). This CDR3 is 13 amino acids long. Trimming took 6 bases from V and 4 from J, leaving 10 bases between them. Germline lookup yields CDR1 MNHEY and CDR2 SMNVEV (reference sequence).